This T cell receptor beta chain was identified in a study of brain T cells in children with intractable seizures. General study points: Patients' HCMV serostatus was unknown; virus specificity rests on CDR3 similarity alone.

Pre-surgery treatment included at least one anti-epileptic drug. CDR1 and CDR2 (germline): SGDLS, YYNGEE. The V segment lost 0 bases and the J segment 6 bases; nucleotides outside the gene matches: 6. CDR3 length: 15 residues. Sequencing used immunoSEQ multiplex PCR; TCRdb keeps in-frame clones, though not all of them. The sample consists of about 80,000 clones, about 90% of them appearing once. Worth noting for this clone: Its antigen remains unidentified.

The genes are TRBV9 and TRBJ2-5; 9 bases line up with TRBD2. The receptor was isolated from a girl aged 2-10 years with Rasmussen encephalitis and intractable seizures. The sequences come from peripheral blood, collected at surgery. The CDR3 DNA sequence: TGTGCCAGCAGCGTAGCGAATAGCGGGAGCCAGACCCAGTACTTC. As protein: CASSVANSGSQTQYF.